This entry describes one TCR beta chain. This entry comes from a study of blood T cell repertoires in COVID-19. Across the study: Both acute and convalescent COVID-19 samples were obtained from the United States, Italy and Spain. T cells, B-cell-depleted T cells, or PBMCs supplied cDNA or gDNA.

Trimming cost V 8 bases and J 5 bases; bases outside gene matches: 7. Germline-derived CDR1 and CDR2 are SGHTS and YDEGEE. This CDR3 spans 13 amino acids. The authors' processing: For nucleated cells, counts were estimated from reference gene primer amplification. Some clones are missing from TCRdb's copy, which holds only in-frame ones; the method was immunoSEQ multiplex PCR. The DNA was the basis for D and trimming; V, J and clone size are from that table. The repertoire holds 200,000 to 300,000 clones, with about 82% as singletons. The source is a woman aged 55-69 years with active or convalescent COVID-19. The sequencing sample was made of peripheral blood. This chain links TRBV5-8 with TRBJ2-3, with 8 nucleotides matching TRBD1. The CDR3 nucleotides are TGTGCCAGAGCTGGGACAGGCCGAGATACGCAGTATTTT. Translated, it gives CARAGTGRDTQYF.